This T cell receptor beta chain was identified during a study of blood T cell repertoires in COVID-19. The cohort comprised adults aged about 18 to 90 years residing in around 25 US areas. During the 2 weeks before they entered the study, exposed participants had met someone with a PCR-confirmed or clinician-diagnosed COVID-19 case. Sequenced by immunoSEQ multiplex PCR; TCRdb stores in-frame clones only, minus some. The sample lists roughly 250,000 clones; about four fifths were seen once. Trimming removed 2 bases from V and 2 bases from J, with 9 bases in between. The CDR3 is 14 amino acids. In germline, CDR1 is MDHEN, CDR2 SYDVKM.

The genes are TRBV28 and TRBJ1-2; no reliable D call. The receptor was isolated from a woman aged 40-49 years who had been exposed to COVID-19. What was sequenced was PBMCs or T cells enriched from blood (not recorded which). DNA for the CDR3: TGTGCCAGCAGTTTAGATTTGGAGAACTATGGCTACACCTTC. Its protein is CASSLDLENYGYTF.